These T cell receptor beta chains were read from a single sample in a study of blood T cells in healthy people across ages. TCRdb re-derived calls from the 5' RACE reads in MiXCR, one entry per CDR3 protein. The sample records about 780,000 distinct CDR3 sequences, about 46% being singletons. Sample: blood. Source of these receptors: a man of 80 years or more in good health. The CDR3 runs from the conserved cysteine through the conserved F or W. The order of the fields is D gene, clone size, J gene, V gene, CDR3 DNA, CDR3 protein. The D gene is left open where the match is weak. Some rows mark clone size as missing; the rest say once, few, many or name a class of expanded clone.

d_gene: TRBD2
abundance: .
j_gene: TRBJ2-1
v_gene: TRBV25-1
CDR3nt: TGTGCCAGCAGTGGGCCCGGGGGGAGCTCCTACAATGAGCTGTTCTTC
CDR3aa: CASSGPGGSSYNELFF

d_gene: .
abundance: .
j_gene: TRBJ1-2
v_gene: TRBV6-6
CDR3nt: TGTGCCACCCTAATTCTTTCCCATGGCTACACCTTC
CDR3aa: CATLILSHGYTF

d_gene: .
abundance: few
j_gene: TRBJ1-6
v_gene: TRBV13
CDR3nt: TGTGCCAGCAGCTTAGGAGAGGGGGGTAATTCACCCCTCCACTTT
CDR3aa: CASSLGEGGNSPLHF

d_gene: .
abundance: .
j_gene: TRBJ2-2
v_gene: TRBV4-2
CDR3nt: TGTGCCAGCAGCCAGGGAACCGCGAACACCGGGGAGCTGTTTTTT
CDR3aa: CASSQGTANTGELFF

d_gene: TRBD2
abundance: few
j_gene: TRBJ2-5
v_gene: TRBV20-1
CDR3nt: TGCAGTGCTATATTCGGGGCTAGCGGGACCATCCAAGAGACCCAGTACTTC
CDR3aa: CSAIFGASGTIQETQYF

d_gene: TRBD2
abundance: few
j_gene: TRBJ2-3
v_gene: TRBV5-1
CDR3nt: TGCGCCAGCAGCAACGGACGTGGGACCGGGACTAGCGGGAGGGCAAAAGATACGCAGTATTTT
CDR3aa: CASSNGRGTGTSGRAKDTQYF

d_gene: TRBD2
abundance: few
j_gene: TRBJ2-3
v_gene: TRBV20-1
CDR3nt: TGCAGTGCTAGAGGTAGCGGGGGGTCGAATACGCAGTATTTT
CDR3aa: CSARGSGGSNTQYF

d_gene: .
abundance: .
j_gene: TRBJ1-2
v_gene: TRBV18
CDR3nt: TGTGCCAGCTCACCACCCGGCAGGGATGGCGGCTACACCTTC
CDR3aa: CASSPPGRDGGYTF

d_gene: .
abundance: .
j_gene: TRBJ2-5
v_gene: TRBV6-6
CDR3nt: TGTGCCAGCAGGCTAACAGGGACTCACCAAGAGACCCAGTACTTC
CDR3aa: CASRLTGTHQETQYF

d_gene: TRBD2
abundance: .
j_gene: TRBJ2-5
v_gene: TRBV12-3/TRBV12-4
CDR3nt: TGTGCCAGCAGCCCCGGACTAGCGGGAGGGCGTCAAGAGACCCAGTACTTC
CDR3aa: CASSPGLAGGRQETQYF

d_gene: TRBD1
abundance: few
j_gene: TRBJ1-6
v_gene: TRBV5-8
CDR3nt: TGTGCCAGCAGCCACGGACAGGGGATTAATTCACCCCTCCACTTT
CDR3aa: CASSHGQGINSPLHF

d_gene: TRBD1
abundance: .
j_gene: TRBJ1-1
v_gene: TRBV7-8
CDR3nt: TGTGCCAGCAGCCCCCTCAGGGGGGACACTGAAGCTTTCTTT
CDR3aa: CASSPLRGDTEAFF

d_gene: .
abundance: .
j_gene: TRBJ1-1
v_gene: TRBV3-1
CDR3nt: TGTGCCAGCAGCCAAGATCTTCCGGGAAGGGCTTTCTTT
CDR3aa: CASSQDLPGRAFF

d_gene: .
abundance: .
j_gene: TRBJ1-1
v_gene: TRBV12-3/TRBV12-4
CDR3nt: TGTGCCAGCAGTTTATCAGGGGCCGGTGAAGCTTTCTTT
CDR3aa: CASSLSGAGEAFF

d_gene: TRBD1
abundance: .
j_gene: TRBJ1-1
v_gene: TRBV4-1
CDR3nt: TGCGCCAGCAGCCAACGGGACAGCCACACTGAAGCTTTCTTT
CDR3aa: CASSQRDSHTEAFF

d_gene: .
abundance: few
j_gene: TRBJ1-2
v_gene: TRBV29-1
CDR3nt: TGCAGCGTGGGACAAGTGGGGGGCCAGCCCCATGGCTACACCTTC
CDR3aa: CSVGQVGGQPHGYTF

d_gene: .
abundance: many
j_gene: TRBJ2-1
v_gene: TRBV6-2/TRBV6-3
CDR3nt: TGTGCCAGCAGACAGGCGCTTCATACTAATGAGCAGTTCTTC
CDR3aa: CASRQALHTNEQFF

d_gene: .
abundance: .
j_gene: TRBJ2-7
v_gene: TRBV12-3/TRBV12-4
CDR3nt: TGTGCCAGCAGTTCGATGGGACAATCCTACGAGCAGTACTTC
CDR3aa: CASSSMGQSYEQYF

d_gene: TRBD2
abundance: many
j_gene: TRBJ2-7
v_gene: TRBV20-1
CDR3nt: TGCAGTGCTAGTCCTCTATCTAGCGGGGTCTACGAGCAGTACTTC
CDR3aa: CSASPLSSGVYEQYF

d_gene: TRBD1
abundance: many
j_gene: TRBJ2-3
v_gene: TRBV30
CDR3nt: TGTGCCTGGTCTAACGGCAGGGGGAGTACAGATACGCAGTATTTT
CDR3aa: CAWSNGRGSTDTQYF

d_gene: .
abundance: few
j_gene: TRBJ2-1
v_gene: TRBV5-1
CDR3nt: TGCGCCAGCAGCTTGGTGGTTAGCTCCTACAATGAGCAGTTCTTC
CDR3aa: CASSLVVSSYNEQFF

d_gene: TRBD2
abundance: few
j_gene: TRBJ2-5
v_gene: TRBV6-2/TRBV6-3
CDR3nt: TGTGCCAGCAGCCCAACCTCGCCGACTAGCGGGAGCCAAGAGACCCAGTACTTC
CDR3aa: CASSPTSPTSGSQETQYF

d_gene: TRBD2
abundance: .
j_gene: TRBJ2-4
v_gene: TRBV5-1
CDR3nt: TGCGCCAGCAGCTTCGGCCCCCGGGAGGGAGAGCAGTACTTC
CDR3aa: CASSFGPREGEQYF

d_gene: TRBD2
abundance: few
j_gene: TRBJ2-7
v_gene: TRBV11-2
CDR3nt: TGTGCCAGCAGAAAAAAGGGTCTAGCGGGAAGTGACAATGAGCAGTACTTC
CDR3aa: CASRKKGLAGSDNEQYF

d_gene: .
abundance: .
j_gene: TRBJ2-7
v_gene: TRBV30
CDR3nt: TGTGCCTGGAGTGTACAGCGGGCCTACGAGCAGTACTTC
CDR3aa: CAWSVQRAYEQYF

d_gene: TRBD2
abundance: .
j_gene: TRBJ2-1
v_gene: TRBV5-1
CDR3nt: TGCGCCAGCAGCTTGGGTGTGGGGCTAGCGGCTTCCTACAATGAGCAGTTCTTC
CDR3aa: CASSLGVGLAASYNEQFF

d_gene: .
abundance: .
j_gene: TRBJ2-1
v_gene: TRBV5-1
CDR3nt: TGCGCCAGCAGCCTCTATAGCGGAGCCTACAATGAGCGGTACTTC
CDR3aa: CASSLYSGAYNERYF

d_gene: .
abundance: few
j_gene: TRBJ1-1
v_gene: TRBV9
CDR3nt: TGTGCCAGCAGCGTAGCTACGGGCCTCCCGAACACTGAAGCTTTCTTT
CDR3aa: CASSVATGLPNTEAFF

d_gene: .
abundance: few
j_gene: TRBJ2-1
v_gene: TRBV29-1
CDR3nt: TGCAGCGTTGCGGGGCAGAGCTCCTACAATGAGCAGTTCTTC
CDR3aa: CSVAGQSSYNEQFF

d_gene: .
abundance: .
j_gene: TRBJ2-3
v_gene: TRBV5-1
CDR3nt: TGCGCCAGCAGCTACACTAGCACTAGCACAGATACGCAGTATTTT
CDR3aa: CASSYTSTSTDTQYF

d_gene: TRBD2
abundance: .
j_gene: TRBJ2-1
v_gene: TRBV12-3/TRBV12-4
CDR3nt: TGTGCCAGCAGTGAACAACTAGCGGGAGCCCCGTTCTTC
CDR3aa: CASSEQLAGAPFF

d_gene: .
abundance: .
j_gene: TRBJ1-1
v_gene: TRBV6-5
CDR3nt: TGTGCCAGCAGTCACTCGTACAGGGTTGCTGAAGCTTTCTTT
CDR3aa: CASSHSYRVAEAFF

d_gene: TRBD2
abundance: .
j_gene: TRBJ2-1
v_gene: TRBV10-2
CDR3nt: TGCGCCAGCAGGAAGGGCCTAGCGGGAGGATCTTCGAGTGAGCAGTTCTTC
CDR3aa: CASRKGLAGGSSSEQFF

d_gene: .
abundance: .
j_gene: TRBJ1-6
v_gene: TRBV29-1
CDR3nt: TGCAGCGCCTTGTTGTCCGGCTATAATTCACCCCTCCACTTT
CDR3aa: CSALLSGYNSPLHF

d_gene: .
abundance: .
j_gene: TRBJ1-5
v_gene: TRBV24-1
CDR3nt: TGTGCCACGGGAGACGGGCAGGATAATCAGCCCCAGCATTTT
CDR3aa: CATGDGQDNQPQHF

d_gene: TRBD2
abundance: .
j_gene: TRBJ2-3
v_gene: TRBV4-3
CDR3nt: TGCGCCAGCAGCCAAGCCCCTACTAGCGGGCCCACAGATACGCAGTATTTT
CDR3aa: CASSQAPTSGPTDTQYF

d_gene: .
abundance: .
j_gene: TRBJ2-3
v_gene: TRBV21-1
CDR3nt: TGTGCCAGCAGCTTGGTAGAGGAGGCAGATACGCAGTATTTT
CDR3aa: CASSLVEEADTQYF

d_gene: .
abundance: .
j_gene: TRBJ1-2
v_gene: TRBV12-3/TRBV12-4
CDR3nt: TGTGTCAGCAGTTTTTGGGGTACGGCCCTGTCTCCTAACTATGGCTACACCTTC
CDR3aa: CVSSFWGTALSPNYGYTF

d_gene: .
abundance: .
j_gene: TRBJ1-2
v_gene: TRBV3-1
CDR3nt: TGTGCCAGCAGCCAAGGGAACGGACGGATCTATGGCTACACCTTC
CDR3aa: CASSQGNGRIYGYTF

d_gene: TRBD1
abundance: .
j_gene: TRBJ2-3
v_gene: TRBV7-2
CDR3nt: TGTGCCAGCAGCTTTTATAGGACAGGGAGCACAGATACGCAGTATTTT
CDR3aa: CASSFYRTGSTDTQYF

d_gene: TRBD2
abundance: once
j_gene: TRBJ2-5
v_gene: TRBV5-1
CDR3nt: TGCGCCAGCAGCAGGGTTCCTAGCGGGAGTGAGGGAAATGAGCAGTACTTC
CDR3aa: CASSRVPSGSEGNEQYF

d_gene: .
abundance: .
j_gene: TRBJ1-6
v_gene: TRBV12-3/TRBV12-4
CDR3nt: TGTGCCAGCAGCTACAGGGAGCCTTCCTATAATTCACCCCTCCACTTT
CDR3aa: CASSYREPSYNSPLHF

d_gene: .
abundance: .
j_gene: TRBJ2-7
v_gene: TRBV6-6
CDR3nt: TGTGCCAGCAGTTACACGAAACAGGATTACTCCTACGAGCAGTACTTC
CDR3aa: CASSYTKQDYSYEQYF

d_gene: .
abundance: few
j_gene: TRBJ2-6
v_gene: TRBV5-1
CDR3nt: TGCGCCAGCAGCTTGGTGGCAGAAGGTGCCAACGTCCTGACTTTC
CDR3aa: CASSLVAEGANVLTF

d_gene: .
abundance: few
j_gene: TRBJ2-7
v_gene: TRBV29-1
CDR3nt: TGCAGCGTTGTTGGCGCAGGGGAAATCTACGAGCAGTACTTC
CDR3aa: CSVVGAGEIYEQYF

d_gene: .
abundance: .
j_gene: TRBJ1-1
v_gene: TRBV20-1
CDR3nt: TGCAGTGCTAGACCCAGGGAACCTGAAGCTTTCTTT
CDR3aa: CSARPREPEAFF

d_gene: TRBD2
abundance: .
j_gene: TRBJ2-1
v_gene: TRBV13
CDR3nt: TGTGCCAGCAGCTTTACTAGCGGTATATCCTCTGCCAATGAGCAGTTCTTC
CDR3aa: CASSFTSGISSANEQFF

d_gene: TRBD1
abundance: .
j_gene: TRBJ1-2
v_gene: TRBV5-6
CDR3nt: TGTGCCAGCAGCTCGGGACAGTCTAACTATGGCTACACCTTC
CDR3aa: CASSSGQSNYGYTF

d_gene: TRBD2
abundance: .
j_gene: TRBJ2-3
v_gene: TRBV7-3
CDR3nt: TGTGCCAGCAGCCTTACCACTAGCGGGGGAGGCACAGATACGCAGTATTTT
CDR3aa: CASSLTTSGGGTDTQYF

d_gene: TRBD1
abundance: many
j_gene: TRBJ2-1
v_gene: TRBV25-1
CDR3nt: TGTGCCAGCAGTGAATATAGGACAGGGGGCGCAGATGAGCAGTTCTTC
CDR3aa: CASSEYRTGGADEQFF

d_gene: .
abundance: .
j_gene: TRBJ2-6
v_gene: TRBV4-3
CDR3nt: TGCGCCAGCAGCCAAGATCTCTGGGCAGGACCGAGCTCTGGGGCCAACGTCCTGACTTTC
CDR3aa: CASSQDLWAGPSSGANVLTF

d_gene: TRBD2
abundance: .
j_gene: TRBJ2-1
v_gene: TRBV7-9
CDR3nt: TGTGCCAGCAGGCCGGGGATAGCGGGGCTTGAGCAGTTCTTC
CDR3aa: CASRPGIAGLEQFF